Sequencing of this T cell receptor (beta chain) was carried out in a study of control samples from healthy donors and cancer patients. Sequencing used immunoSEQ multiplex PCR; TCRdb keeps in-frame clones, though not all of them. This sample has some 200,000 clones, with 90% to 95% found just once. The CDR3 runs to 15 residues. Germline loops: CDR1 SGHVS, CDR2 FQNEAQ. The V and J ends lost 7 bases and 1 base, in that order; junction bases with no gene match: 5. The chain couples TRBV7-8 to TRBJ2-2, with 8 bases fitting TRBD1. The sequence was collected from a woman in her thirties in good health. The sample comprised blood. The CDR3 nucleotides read TGTGCCAGCACCAGGGGGCGGAGGAACACCGGGGAGCTGTTTTTT. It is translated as CASTRGRRNTGELFF.